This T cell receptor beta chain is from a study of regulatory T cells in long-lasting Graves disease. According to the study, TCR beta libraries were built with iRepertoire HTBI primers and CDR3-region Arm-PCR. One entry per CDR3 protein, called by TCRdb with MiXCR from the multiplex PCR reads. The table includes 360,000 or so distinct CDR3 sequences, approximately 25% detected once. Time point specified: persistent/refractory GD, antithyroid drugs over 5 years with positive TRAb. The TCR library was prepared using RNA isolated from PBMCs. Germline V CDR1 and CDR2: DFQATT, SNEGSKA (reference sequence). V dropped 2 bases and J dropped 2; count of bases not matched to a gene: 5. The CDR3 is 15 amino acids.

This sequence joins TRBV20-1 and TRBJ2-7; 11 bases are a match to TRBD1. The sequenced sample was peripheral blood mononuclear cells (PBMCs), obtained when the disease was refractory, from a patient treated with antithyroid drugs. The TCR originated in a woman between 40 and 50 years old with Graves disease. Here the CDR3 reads CSARSRTGGTYEQYF. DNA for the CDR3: TGCAGTGCTAGAAGCCGGACAGGGGGCACCTACGAGCAGTACTTC.